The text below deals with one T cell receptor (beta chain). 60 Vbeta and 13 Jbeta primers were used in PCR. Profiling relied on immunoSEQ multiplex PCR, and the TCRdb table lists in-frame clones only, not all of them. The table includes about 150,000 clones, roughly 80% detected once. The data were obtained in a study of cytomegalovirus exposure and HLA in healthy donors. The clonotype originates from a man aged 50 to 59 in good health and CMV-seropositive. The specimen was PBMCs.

The CDR3 is CASSLNRGYGYTF. The CDR3 DNA is TGTGCCAGCAGCTTAAACAGGGGGTATGGCTACACCTTC. The genes are TRBV11-2 and TRBJ1-2; 8 bases line up with TRBD1. Per germline, CDR1 SGHAT and CDR2 FQNNGV. The CDR3 has 13 residues. V lost 2 bases and J lost 5; bases outside the gene matches: 1.